This T cell receptor beta chain comes out of a study of OX40 agonist ivuxolimab in advanced cancers. In the study overall: Every 2 weeks, patients got intravenous ivuxolimab at one of six dose levels (0.01-10 mg/kg).

CDR3 length equals 17 residues. Trimming cost V 4 bases and J 3 bases, with 22 bases left between them. Germline V gene sequence: CDR1 SGHNT, CDR2 YYREEE (reference sequence). Study conclusions and caveats: Clonal expansion by week 6 occurred in CD4+ and CD8+ blood T cells (at 0.1 to 3.0 mg/kg). The expanded peripheral T cells' antigen specificity was not determined.

As concerns this clone: The target antigen is unknown.

The method was immunoSEQ multiplex PCR; TCRdb's version includes in-frame clones alone and lacks a portion of them. The sample records around 68,000 clones, approximately 90% being singletons. Prior autoimmune disease or systemic immunosuppression barred patients. The sample consisted of CD4+ or CD8+ T cells sorted from blood, taken in a trial of the OX40 agonist ivuxolimab. The clonotype originates from an adult with an advanced solid tumor such as melanoma, head and neck, liver or kidney cancer. This chain joins TRBV5-4 and TRBJ1-1, with a possible D match to TRBD1 (5 bases). The CDR3 loop reads CASSGPRVNLRDTEAFF. CDR3 sequence (DNA): TGTGCCAGCAGCGGGCCCAGGGTAAATTTAAGGGACACTGAAGCTTTCTTT.